Given below is one TCR beta chain in context. These data come from a study of blood T cell repertoires in COVID-19. Some clones are missing from TCRdb's copy, which holds only in-frame ones; the method was immunoSEQ multiplex PCR. The profile shows roughly 350,000 clones, around 91% of them singletons. This TCR was sampled from a woman between 18 and 29 years old who had recovered from COVID-19. The sample was peripheral blood.

CDR3 nucleotides: TGTGCCAGCAGCCCTACAGCCCACACCGGGGAGCTGTTTTTT. This codes for CASSPTAHTGELFF. The chain couples TRBV9 to TRBJ2-2, with no clear D. CDR3 length: 14 amino acids. V dropped 4 bases and J dropped 3 bases, with 10 bases sitting between them. Per germline, CDR1 SGDLS and CDR2 YYNGEE.